What follows are 17 T cell receptor beta chains derived from one specimen sequenced in a study of T cell responses to AZD1222 COVID-19 vaccine. Repertoires were generated with immunoSEQ multiplex PCR, while TCRdb's copy carries only in-frame clones and drops some. This table has approximately 170,000 clones, less than 95% appearing once. The sample here was peripheral blood, taken on day 0 of AZD1222 vaccination. Receptors were obtained from an adult in good health.

The chain is built from TRBV28 and TRBJ1-5; 9 nucleotides align to TRBD1. This CDR3 comprises 15 residues. The trim removed 2 bases at V and 8 bases at J, leaving 7 bases unmatched. CDR1 and CDR2 (germline): MDHEN, SYDVKM. This chain's CDR3 is CASSLGATGGKPQHF. Written as DNA, the CDR3 is TGTGCCAGCAGTTTAGGGGCGACAGGGGGAAAGCCCCAGCATTTT.

The chain carries TRBV7-2 and TRBJ2-4; D is unresolved. Per the germline V gene, CDR1 is SGHTA and CDR2 is FQGNSA. Trimming took off 2 bases at V and 6 bases at J, with 14 bases between the two ends. The CDR3 has 15 amino acids. The CDR3 nucleotides read TGTGCCAGCAGCTTACCGAACGGAGCCTTAAACATTCAGTACTTC. Encoded protein: CASSLPNGALNIQYF.

V and J are TRBV19 and TRBJ1-5, with 7 bases aligning to TRBD1. This CDR3 is built from 16 residues. After removal of 5 bases from V and 5 bases from J, the junction contained 12 bases not matched to a gene. The germline CDR1 and CDR2 sequences are LNHDA and SQIVND (reference sequence). CDR3 nucleotide sequence: TGTGCCAGTAGTGTCCTCACAGGGGCGCTCGATCAGCCCCAGCATTTT. As protein: CASSVLTGALDQPQHF.

V is TRBV7-2 and J is TRBJ1-5; the D is unclear. This CDR3 spans 13 amino acids. CDR1 SGHTA and CDR2 FQGNSA come from the germline V gene. Trimming stripped 4 bases from V and 5 bases from J, with 9 bases between. Here the CDR3 DNA reads TGTGCCAGCAGCTCACAGTCATATCAGCCCCAGCATTTT. Translation gives CASSSQSYQPQHF.

As DNA, the CDR3 is TGTGCCATCAGGGGCGGGAGCGGAGTTAATGAGCAGTTCTTC. Amino acids: CAIRGGSGVNEQFF. The chain recombines TRBV10-3 with TRBJ2-1; 7 bases are shared with TRBD2. CDR1 is ENHRY and CDR2 is SYGVKD in the germline V gene. The V and J ends lost 6 bases and 7 bases, in that order; junction bases with no gene match: 9. The CDR3 is made up of 14 amino acids.

The chain links TRBV27 to TRBJ1-6; 8 bases are a match to TRBD1. This CDR3 spans 14 amino acids. V gave up 7 bases and J gave up 7 bases; unmatched junction bases: 6. Germline-derived CDR1 and CDR2 are MNHEY and SMNVEV (reference sequence). The chain's CDR3 is CASTLDRGNSPLHF. The CDR3 DNA follows: TGTGCCAGCACCCTCGACAGGGGAAATTCACCCCTCCACTTT.

The V call is TRBV3-1 (or the pseudogene TRBV3-2), the J call TRBJ2-5; a weak D match, TRBD1 (5 bases). Looked up from germline, CDR1 is LGHDT and CDR2 is YNNKEL (reference sequence). Trimming shortened V by 10 bases and J by 4 bases, and 13 bases separated the two germline ends. The CDR3 consists of 12 residues. This CDR3 is CATSRVGETQYF. Here the CDR3 DNA reads TGTGCCACCTCCAGGGTAGGAGAGACCCAGTACTTC.

The V gene is TRBV28, the J gene TRBJ2-7; weak D call: TRBD1 (5 bases). The ends were cut back, 7 bases at V and 9 bases at J, with 19 bases in the middle. This CDR3 has 13 amino acids. The germline CDR1 and CDR2 sequences are MDHEN and SYDVKM. The CDR3 loop is CASTPKGQPSQYF. CDR3 DNA sequence: TGTGCCAGCACCCCTAAGGGGCAGCCGTCGCAGTACTTC.

CDR3: CASSPDGGGTYEQYF. DNA for the CDR3: TGTGCCAGCAGTCCTGACGGGGGGGGAACCTACGAGCAGTACTTC. The V gene is TRBV27, the J gene TRBJ2-7, with TRBD2 matching 8 bases. CDR3 size: 15 residues. V dropped 5 bases and J dropped 2; count of bases not matched to a gene: 8. Germline CDR1 is MNHEY and CDR2 is SMNVEV (reference sequence).

This clone was seen only once. The CDR3 DNA follows: TGTGCCAGCAGTGACCGGGACAGGGCCAACGTCCTGACTTTC. This translates into CASSDRDRANVLTF. The rearrangement links TRBV2 to TRBJ2-6; D possibly corresponds to TRBD1 (6 bases). The CDR3 totals 14 residues. V was clipped by 3 bases and J by 5 bases, with 8 bases between them. CDR1 is SNHLY, CDR2 FYNNEI, per germline.

This chain connects TRBV12-3 or TRBV12-4 to TRBJ2-1, with D tentatively TRBD2 (5 bases). CDR3 length: 13 amino acids. Trimming left V 7 bases short and J 3 bases short, with 10 bases between. CDR3 nucleotide sequence: TGTGCCAGCATTAGCGCGAACTACAATGAGCAGTTCTTC. Protein sequence: CASISANYNEQFF.

In regard to this clone: The sample carries other DNA sequences with the same CDR3. The rearrangement uses TRBV4-2 and TRBJ2-1; 13 bases map to TRBD2. Germline CDR1 and CDR2: LGHNA and YNFKEQ. The CDR3 has 15 residues. The J segment lost 7 bases and the V segment lost 6 bases, leaving 6 bases of the junction unmatched. CDR3 DNA sequence: TGTGCCAGCAGTCCGACTAGCGGGGGGAATAATGAGCAGTTCTTC. Amino acids: CASSPTSGGNNEQFF.

CDR3 DNA sequence: TGCGCCAGCAGCCAAGACCCCACCACATCCTACGAGCAGTACTTC. It translates to CASSQDPTTSYEQYF. The rearrangement uses TRBV4-1 and TRBJ2-7, with D unresolved. The CDR3 runs to 15 residues. CDR1 and CDR2 from the germline V gene are MGHRA and YSYEKL. V gave up 0 bases and J gave up 1 base, with 10 bases separating them.

The count of this clone is one. The rearrangement joins TRBV7-2 to TRBJ2-7; 11 bases line up with TRBD2. The CDR3 consists of 15 residues. The trim removed 3 bases at V and 4 bases at J, leaving 5 bases unmatched. Germline CDR1 reads SGHTA; CDR2 reads FQGNSA. The CDR3 nucleotides read TGTGCCAGCAGCTTTACCGGGACTAGCGGTTACGAGCAGTACTTC. It encodes CASSFTGTSGYEQYF.

This sequence joins TRBV7-3 and TRBJ2-3; D unresolved. Trimming pared 1 base from V and 2 bases from J, leaving 10 bases between. Germline CDR1 is SGHTA and CDR2 is FQGTGA. The CDR3 spans 15 residues. The CDR3 here is CASSLMGANTDTQYF. In nucleotides, the CDR3 is TGTGCCAGCAGCTTAATGGGTGCTAACACAGATACGCAGTATTTT.

The V call is TRBV7-9, the J call TRBJ2-7, with 7 bases that match TRBD1. This CDR3 contains 15 residues. The V gene's germline CDR1 is SEHNR and CDR2 FQNEAQ (reference sequence). Losses at the gene ends were 1 base for V and 2 bases for J; bases not matched to a gene: 5. The CDR3 reads CASSLGGGQPYEQYF. CDR3 sequence (DNA): TGTGCCAGCAGCTTAGGTGGGGGACAGCCCTACGAGCAGTACTTC.

The rearrangement links TRBV19 to TRBJ1-3; D uncertain. Germline V gene lookup returns CDR1 LNHDA and CDR2 SQIVND (reference sequence). The CDR3 length is 14 residues. Deletions cut 8 bases from V and 2 bases from J, with 13 bases between. For the CDR3, the DNA is TGTGCCAGTCAGGTCGAAGTGGCTGGAAACACCATATATTTT. It encodes CASQVEVAGNTIYF.